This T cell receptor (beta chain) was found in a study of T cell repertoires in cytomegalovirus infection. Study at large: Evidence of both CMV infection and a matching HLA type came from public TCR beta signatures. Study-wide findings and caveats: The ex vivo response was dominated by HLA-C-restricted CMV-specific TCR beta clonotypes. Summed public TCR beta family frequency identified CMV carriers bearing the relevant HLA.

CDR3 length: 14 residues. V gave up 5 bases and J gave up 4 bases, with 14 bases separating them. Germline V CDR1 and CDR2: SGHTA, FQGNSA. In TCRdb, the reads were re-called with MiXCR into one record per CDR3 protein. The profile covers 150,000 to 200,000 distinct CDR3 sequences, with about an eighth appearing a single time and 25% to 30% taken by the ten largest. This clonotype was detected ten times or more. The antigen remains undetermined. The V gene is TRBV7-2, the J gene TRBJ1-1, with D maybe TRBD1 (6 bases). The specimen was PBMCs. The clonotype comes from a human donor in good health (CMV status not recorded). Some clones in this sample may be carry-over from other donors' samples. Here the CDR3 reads CASSPGAPSTEAFF. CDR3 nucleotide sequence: TGTGCCAGCAGCCCGGGGGCTCCCAGCACTGAAGCTTTCTTT.